This T cell receptor beta chain was retrieved from a study of blood T cell repertoires in COVID-19. While infection was still active, Seattle patients were enrolled and then followed longitudinally. The CDR3 runs 15 residues. CDR1 is LNHNV, CDR2 YYDKDF, per germline (reference sequence). V shed 5 bases and J shed 3 bases, with 14 bases lying between them. Method: immunoSEQ multiplex PCR; TCRdb's copy keeps in-frame clones and lacks some. Of about 160,000 clones in the sample, approximately 86% were seen once. The origin of this receptor is a man at least 80 years old with COVID-19, enrolled during active disease. The chain carries TRBV15 and TRBJ2-1; tentative D call: TRBD2 (5 bases). Material: peripheral blood. CDR3 protein: CATSHEGRFYNEQFF. The DNA for the CDR3 is TGTGCCACCAGCCACGAGGGCCGATTCTACAATGAGCAGTTCTTC.